The T cell receptor beta chain described here comes from a study of identical twins. Healthy Caucasian donors formed the entire cohort. TCRdb reprocessed the 5' RACE reads via MiXCR and lists one record per CDR3 protein. The table has about 520,000 distinct CDR3 sequences, approximately 22% seen once. The CDR3 is made up of 14 amino acids. After removal of 11 bases from V and 1 base from J, the junction contained 6 bases not matched to a gene. In germline, CDR1 is MNHNS, CDR2 SASEGT. The same sample was also used in a study of T cells expressing NK-cell markers. That work contributes: No clear determination of HCMV specificity was made for expanded NKG2C+ T cell clones.

Material: CD4+ T cells sorted from blood. The receptor's source is a woman aged 18-29 years in good health. The chain joins TRBV6-1 to TRBJ2-5, with 11 bases identical to TRBD2. The CDR3 DNA follows: TGTGCCGGCGGCCTAGCGGGGGGCCAAGAGACCCAGTACTTC. Protein sequence: CAGGLAGGQETQYF.